This T cell receptor (beta chain) was documented in a study of T-cell memory formation after mild COVID-19. General study points: Those CD4+ clones that contracted were mainly in CM and EM (CD8+ ones in EMRA).

In its sample, this clonotype was seen a few times. What it recognizes is unknown. Trimming cost V 1 base and J 2 bases, with 7 bases left between them. The CDR3 runs to 14 residues. Germline CDR1 SGHTA, CDR2 FQGNSA. The authors produced TCR alpha and TCR beta cDNA libraries with sample barcodes and UMIs by 5'RACE using constant-segment primers. MiXCR, run by TCRdb on the 5' RACE reads, gives a single entry per CDR3 protein. The sample shows 200,000 to 250,000 distinct CDR3 sequences, less than 20% of them seen only once. The chain recombines TRBV7-2 with TRBJ2-3; D remains ambiguous. The source is an adult woman who had mild COVID-19 (a few samples of this study predate the infection). Cell type and time point are not known. Sequencing was done on a sample of PBMCs or a T cell subset sorted from them (not recorded which). The CDR3 is CASSLEGHTDTQYF. The CDR3 DNA follows: TGTGCCAGCAGCTTAGAGGGCCACACAGATACGCAGTATTTT.